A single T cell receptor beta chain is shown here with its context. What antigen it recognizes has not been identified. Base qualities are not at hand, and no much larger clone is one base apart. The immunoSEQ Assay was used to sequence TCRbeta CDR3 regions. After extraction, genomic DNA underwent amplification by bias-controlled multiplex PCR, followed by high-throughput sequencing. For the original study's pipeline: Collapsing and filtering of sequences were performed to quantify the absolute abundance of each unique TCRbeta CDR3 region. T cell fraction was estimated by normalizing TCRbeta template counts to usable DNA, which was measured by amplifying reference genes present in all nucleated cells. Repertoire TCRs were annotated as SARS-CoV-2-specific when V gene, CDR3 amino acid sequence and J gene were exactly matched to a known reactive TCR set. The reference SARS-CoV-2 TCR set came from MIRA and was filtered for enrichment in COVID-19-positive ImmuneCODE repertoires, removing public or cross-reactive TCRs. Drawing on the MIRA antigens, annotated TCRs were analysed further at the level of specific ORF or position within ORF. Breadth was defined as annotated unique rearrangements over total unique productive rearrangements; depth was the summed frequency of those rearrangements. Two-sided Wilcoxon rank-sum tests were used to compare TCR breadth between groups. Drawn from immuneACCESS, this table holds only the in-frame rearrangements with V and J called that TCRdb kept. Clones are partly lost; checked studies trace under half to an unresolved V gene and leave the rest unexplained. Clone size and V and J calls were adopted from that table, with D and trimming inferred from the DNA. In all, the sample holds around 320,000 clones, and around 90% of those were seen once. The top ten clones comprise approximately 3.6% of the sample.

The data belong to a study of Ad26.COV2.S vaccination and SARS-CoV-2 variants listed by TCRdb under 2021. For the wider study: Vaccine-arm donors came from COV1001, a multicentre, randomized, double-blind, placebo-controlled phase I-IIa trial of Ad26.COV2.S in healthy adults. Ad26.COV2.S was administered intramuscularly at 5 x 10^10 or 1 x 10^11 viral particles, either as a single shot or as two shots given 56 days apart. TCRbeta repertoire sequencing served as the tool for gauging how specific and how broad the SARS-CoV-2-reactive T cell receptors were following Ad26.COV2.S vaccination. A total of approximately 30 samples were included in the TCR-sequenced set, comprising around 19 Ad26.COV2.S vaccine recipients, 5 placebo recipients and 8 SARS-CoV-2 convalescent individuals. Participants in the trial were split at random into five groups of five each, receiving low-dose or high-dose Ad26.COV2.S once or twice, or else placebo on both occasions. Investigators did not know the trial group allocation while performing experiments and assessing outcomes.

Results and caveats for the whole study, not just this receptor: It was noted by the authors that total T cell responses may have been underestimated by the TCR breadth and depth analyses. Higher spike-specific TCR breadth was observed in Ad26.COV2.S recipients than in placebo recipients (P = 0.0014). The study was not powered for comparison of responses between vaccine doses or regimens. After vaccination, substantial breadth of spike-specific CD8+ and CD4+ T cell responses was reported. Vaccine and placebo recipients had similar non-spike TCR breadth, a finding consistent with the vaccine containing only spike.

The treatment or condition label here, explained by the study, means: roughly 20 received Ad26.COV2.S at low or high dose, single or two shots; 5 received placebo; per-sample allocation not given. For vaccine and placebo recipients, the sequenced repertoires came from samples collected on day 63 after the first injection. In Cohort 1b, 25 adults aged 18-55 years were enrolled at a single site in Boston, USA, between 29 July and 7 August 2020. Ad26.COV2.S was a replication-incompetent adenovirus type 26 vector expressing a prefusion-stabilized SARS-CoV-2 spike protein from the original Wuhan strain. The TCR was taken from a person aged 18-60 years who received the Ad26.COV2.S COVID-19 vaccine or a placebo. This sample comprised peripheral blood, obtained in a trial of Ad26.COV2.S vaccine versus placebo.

The nucleotides read TGTGCCAGCAGTCAGACCTGGGAGTATGGCTACACCTTC. Translated, this is CASSQTWEYGYTF. The chain joins TRBV6-5 to TRBJ1-2, with the D gene too uncertain to name. The CDR3 goes from the cysteine to the phenylalanine over 13 residues. The CDR3 DNA has 39 bases and is translated from base 1. The junction carries 12 bases between V and J, which are trimmed by 5 bases and 5 bases respectively. CDR1 MNHEY and CDR2 SVGAGI were looked up in the germline V gene.